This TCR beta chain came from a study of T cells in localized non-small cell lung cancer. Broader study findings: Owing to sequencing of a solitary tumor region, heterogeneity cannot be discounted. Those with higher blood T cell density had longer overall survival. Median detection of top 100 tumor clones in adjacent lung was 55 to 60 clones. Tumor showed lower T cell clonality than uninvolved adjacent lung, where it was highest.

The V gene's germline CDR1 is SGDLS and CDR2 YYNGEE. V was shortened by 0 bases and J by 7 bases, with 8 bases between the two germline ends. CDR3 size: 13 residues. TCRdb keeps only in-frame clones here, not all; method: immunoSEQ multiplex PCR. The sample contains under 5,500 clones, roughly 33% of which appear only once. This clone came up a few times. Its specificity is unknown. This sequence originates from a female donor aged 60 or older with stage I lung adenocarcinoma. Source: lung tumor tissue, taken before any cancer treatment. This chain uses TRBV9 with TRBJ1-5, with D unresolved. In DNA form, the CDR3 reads TGTGCCAGCAGCGTAGAGGTTCGGCAGCCCCAGCATTTT. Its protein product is CASSVEVRQPQHF.